The entry that follows covers one T cell receptor beta chain sequence. Its target is not known. Because the CDR3 is missing its conserved closing phenylalanine or tryptophan, this is likely a read error. Trimming shortened V by 0 bases and J by 8 bases, and 19 bases separated the two germline ends. This CDR3 spans 17 amino acids. Germline V gene sequence: CDR1 MNHEY, CDR2 SVGAGI. These data belong to a study of T cell repertoires in cytomegalovirus infection. Overall study results and limits: Dominating the ex vivo response were HLA-C-restricted CMV-specific TCR beta clonotypes.

TCRdb passed the reads through MiXCR, listing each CDR3 protein once. The table lists around 750,000 distinct CDR3 sequences, 32% of them singletons. The TCR was taken from a human donor in good health (CMV status not recorded). Some clones in this sample may be carry-over from other donors' samples. Sequencing was performed on cultured CD8+ T cells from PBMCs, taken from culture after CMV antigen stimulation. The gene calls are TRBV6-5 and TRBJ1-4; D gene ambiguous. CDR3 sequence (DNA): TGTGCCAGCAGTTACTCGAGCCCAGAAGGAGGGAAAGAAAAACTGTTTTTG. Translation gives CASSYSSPEGGKEKLFL.